Given below is one T cell receptor (beta chain) in context. What it recognizes is unknown. This sample was included in a study of T cells expressing NK-cell markers. Across the study: Of eight sequenced donors, seven were HCMV-seropositive and one HCMV-seronegative. Study-wide results and limits: In six donors, dominant NKG2C+ clonotypes were roughly 1.0-7.5% of CD8+ T cells. There were several donors in whom these clonotypes also led the CD3+CD56-NKG2C+ fraction.

CDR3 length equals 14 residues. Per the germline V gene, CDR1 is SQVTM and CDR2 is ANQGSEA. TCR beta cDNA was generated via 5'RACE template switching incorporating UMIs. TCRdb reworked the 5' RACE reads into one entry per CDR3 protein, no DNA. This table holds about 180,000 distinct CDR3 sequences. This receptor was obtained from a man aged 18-75 years in good health. Sequencing was performed on blood T cells: a sorted CD56 or NKG2C T cell subset, CD4+ or CD8+ T cells, or bulk PBMC T cells (not recorded which). The chain has TRBV29-1 and TRBJ2-3; TCRdb returns TRBD1, unconfirmable since there is no DNA. This CDR3 reads CSVGRGLSTDTQYF.